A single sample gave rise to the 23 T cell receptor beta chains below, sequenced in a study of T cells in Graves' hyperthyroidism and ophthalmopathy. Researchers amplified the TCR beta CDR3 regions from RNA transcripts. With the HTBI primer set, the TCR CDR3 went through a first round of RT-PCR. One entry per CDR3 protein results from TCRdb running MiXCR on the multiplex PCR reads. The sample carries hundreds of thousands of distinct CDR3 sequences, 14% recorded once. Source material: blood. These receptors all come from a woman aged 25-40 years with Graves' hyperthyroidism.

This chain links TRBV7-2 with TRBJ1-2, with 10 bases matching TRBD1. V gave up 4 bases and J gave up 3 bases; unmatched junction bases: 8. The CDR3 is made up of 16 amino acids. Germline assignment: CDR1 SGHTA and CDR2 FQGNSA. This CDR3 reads CASSSSPTGGYYGYTF. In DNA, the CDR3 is TGTGCCAGCAGCTCTTCACCGACAGGGGGCTACTATGGCTACACCTTC. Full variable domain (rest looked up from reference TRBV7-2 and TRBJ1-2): GAGVSQSPSNKVTEKGKDVELRCDPISGHTALYWYRQSLGQGLEFLIYFQGNSAPDKSGLPSDRFSAERTGGSVSTLTIQRTQQEDSAVYLCASSSSPTGGYYGYTFGSGTRLTVV.

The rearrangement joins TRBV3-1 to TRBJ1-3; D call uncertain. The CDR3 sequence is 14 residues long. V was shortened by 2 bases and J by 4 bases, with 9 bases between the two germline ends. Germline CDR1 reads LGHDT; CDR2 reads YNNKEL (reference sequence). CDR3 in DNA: TGTGCCAGCAGCCAAACGGGAGAAGGAAACACCATATATTTT. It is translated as CASSQTGEGNTIYF.

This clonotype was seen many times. CDR3 coding DNA: TGTGCCAGCAGCTCGGACAGGGACACTGAAGCTTTCTTT. Translating it yields CASSSDRDTEAFF. The genes are TRBV2 and TRBJ1-1, with 8 bases fitting TRBD1. The CDR3 contains 13 residues. Trimming removed 6 bases from V and 3 bases from J; junction bases left unmatched: 3. Germline CDR1 reads SNHLY; CDR2 reads FYNNEI.

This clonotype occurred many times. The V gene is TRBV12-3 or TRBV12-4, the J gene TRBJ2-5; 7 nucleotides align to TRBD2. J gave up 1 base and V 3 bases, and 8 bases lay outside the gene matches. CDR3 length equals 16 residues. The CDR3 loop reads CASSFRPAGIQETQYF. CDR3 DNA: TGTGCCAGCAGTTTCCGTCCAGCGGGAATCCAAGAGACCCAGTACTTC.

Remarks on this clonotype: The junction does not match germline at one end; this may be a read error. The CDR3 region is CATCSDRATNEKLFF. The DNA of the CDR3 is TGTGCCACCTGCTCCGACCGAGCAACTAATGAAAAACTGTTTTTC. This chain joins TRBV10-3 and TRBJ1-4; no definite D call. Germline V gene lookup returns CDR1 ENHRY and CDR2 SYGVKD. This CDR3 has 15 residues.

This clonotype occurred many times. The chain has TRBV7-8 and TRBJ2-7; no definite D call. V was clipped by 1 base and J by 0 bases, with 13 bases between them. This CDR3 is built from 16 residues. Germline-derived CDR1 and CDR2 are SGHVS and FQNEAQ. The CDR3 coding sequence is TGTGCCAGCAGCTTAGGGATAACCCTCCGCTCCTACGAGCAGTACTTC. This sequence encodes CASSLGITLRSYEQYF.

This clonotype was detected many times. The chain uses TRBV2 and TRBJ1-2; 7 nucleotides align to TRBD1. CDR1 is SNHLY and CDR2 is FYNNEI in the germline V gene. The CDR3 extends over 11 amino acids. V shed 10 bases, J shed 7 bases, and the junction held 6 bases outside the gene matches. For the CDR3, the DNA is TGTGCCAAAGACAGGGCAGGTGGCTACACCTTC. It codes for CAKDRAGGYTF.

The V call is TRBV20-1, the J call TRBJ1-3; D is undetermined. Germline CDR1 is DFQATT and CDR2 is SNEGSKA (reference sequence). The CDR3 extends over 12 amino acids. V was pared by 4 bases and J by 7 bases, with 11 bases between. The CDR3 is CSAISPGNTIYF. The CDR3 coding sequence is TGCAGTGCTATTAGCCCGGGTAACACCATATATTTT.

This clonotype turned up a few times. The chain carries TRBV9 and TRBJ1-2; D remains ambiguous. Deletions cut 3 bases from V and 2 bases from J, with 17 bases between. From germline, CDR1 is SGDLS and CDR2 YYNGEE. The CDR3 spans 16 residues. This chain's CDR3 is CASSEPLLGVNYGYTF. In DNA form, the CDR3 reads TGTGCCAGCAGCGAGCCCCTACTGGGAGTCAACTATGGCTACACCTTC. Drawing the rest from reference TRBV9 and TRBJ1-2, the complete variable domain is DSGVTQTPKHLITATGQRVTLRCSPRSGDLSVYWYQQSLDQGLQFLIQYYNGEERAKGNILERFSAQQFPDLHSELNLSSLELGDSALYFCASSEPLLGVNYGYTFGSGTRLTVV.

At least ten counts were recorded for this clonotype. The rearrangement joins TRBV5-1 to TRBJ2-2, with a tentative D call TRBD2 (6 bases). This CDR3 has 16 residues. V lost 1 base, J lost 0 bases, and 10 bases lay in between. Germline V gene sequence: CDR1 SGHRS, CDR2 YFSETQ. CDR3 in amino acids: CASSLTGATNTGELFF. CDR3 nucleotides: TGCGCCAGCAGCTTGACGGGAGCTACGAACACCGGGGAGCTGTTTTTT. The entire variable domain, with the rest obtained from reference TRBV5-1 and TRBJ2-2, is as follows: KAGVTQTPRYLIKTRGQQVTLSCSPISGHRSVSWYQQTPGQGLQFLFEYFSETQRNKGNFPGRFSGRQFSNSRSEMNVSTLELGDSALYLCASSLTGATNTGELFFGEGSRLTVL.

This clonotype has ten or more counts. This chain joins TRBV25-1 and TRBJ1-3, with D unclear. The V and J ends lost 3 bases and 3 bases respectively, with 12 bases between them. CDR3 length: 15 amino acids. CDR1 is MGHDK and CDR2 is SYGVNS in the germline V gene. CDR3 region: CASSDPSTYGNTIYF. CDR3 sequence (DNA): TGTGCCAGCAGTGACCCGAGTACGTATGGAAACACCATATATTTT.

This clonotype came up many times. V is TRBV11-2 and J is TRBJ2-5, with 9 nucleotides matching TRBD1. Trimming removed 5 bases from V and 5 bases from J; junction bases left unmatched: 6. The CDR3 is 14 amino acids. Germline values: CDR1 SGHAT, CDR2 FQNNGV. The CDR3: CASSDGTGTETQYF. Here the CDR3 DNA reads TGTGCCAGCAGCGACGGGACAGGGACCGAGACCCAGTACTTC.

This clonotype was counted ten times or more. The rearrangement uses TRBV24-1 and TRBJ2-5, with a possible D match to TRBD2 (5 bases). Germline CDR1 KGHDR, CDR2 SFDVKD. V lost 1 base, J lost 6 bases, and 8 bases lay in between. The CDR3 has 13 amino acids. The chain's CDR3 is CATSDFGVKTQYF. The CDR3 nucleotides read TGTGCCACCAGTGATTTCGGGGTAAAGACCCAGTACTTC.

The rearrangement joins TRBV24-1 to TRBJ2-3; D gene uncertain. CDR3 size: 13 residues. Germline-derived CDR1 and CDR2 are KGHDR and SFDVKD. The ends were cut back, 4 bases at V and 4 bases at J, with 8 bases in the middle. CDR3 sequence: CATSDSPADTQYF. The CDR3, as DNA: TGTGCCACCAGTGACTCCCCGGCAGATACGCAGTATTTT.

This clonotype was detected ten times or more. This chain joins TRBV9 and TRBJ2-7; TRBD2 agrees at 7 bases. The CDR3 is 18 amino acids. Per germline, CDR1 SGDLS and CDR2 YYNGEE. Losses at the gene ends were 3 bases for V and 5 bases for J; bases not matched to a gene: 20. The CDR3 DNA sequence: TGTGCCAGCAGCGCAAGAATGGCTAGCGGCGGGAGAATCGACGAGCAGTACTTC. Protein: CASSARMASGGRIDEQYF.

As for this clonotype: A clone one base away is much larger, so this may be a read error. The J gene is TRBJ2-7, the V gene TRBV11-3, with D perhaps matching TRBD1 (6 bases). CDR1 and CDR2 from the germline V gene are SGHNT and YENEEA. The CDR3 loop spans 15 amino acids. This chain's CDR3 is CASSLVQGMSCEQYF. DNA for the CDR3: TGTGCCAGCAGCTTAGTCCAGGGGATGTCCTGCGAGCAGTACTTC.

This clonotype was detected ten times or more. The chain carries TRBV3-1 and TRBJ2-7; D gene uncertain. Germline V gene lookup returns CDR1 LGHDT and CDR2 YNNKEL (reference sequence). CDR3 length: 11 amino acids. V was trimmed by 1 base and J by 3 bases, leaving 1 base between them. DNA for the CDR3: TGTGCCAGCAGCCAAGTCTACGAGCAGTACTTC. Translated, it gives CASSQVYEQYF.

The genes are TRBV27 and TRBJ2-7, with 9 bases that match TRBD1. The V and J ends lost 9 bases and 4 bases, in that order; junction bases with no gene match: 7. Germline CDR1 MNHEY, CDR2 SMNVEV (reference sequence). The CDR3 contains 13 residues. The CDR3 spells CASSTGGRYEQYF. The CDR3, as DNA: TGTGCCAGTTCAACAGGGGGCCGGTACGAGCAGTACTTC.

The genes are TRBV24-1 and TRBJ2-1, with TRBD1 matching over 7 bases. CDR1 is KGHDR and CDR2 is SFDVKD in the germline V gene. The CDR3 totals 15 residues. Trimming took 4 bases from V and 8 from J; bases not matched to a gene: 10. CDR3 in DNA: TGTGCCACCAGTGAGGCGTTCGACAGGGCCCATGAGCAGTTCTTC. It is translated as CATSEAFDRAHEQFF.

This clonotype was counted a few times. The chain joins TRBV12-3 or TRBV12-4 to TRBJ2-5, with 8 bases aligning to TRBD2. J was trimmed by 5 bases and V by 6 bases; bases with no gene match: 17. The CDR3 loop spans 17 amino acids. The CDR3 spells CASSLTLKREMSETQYF. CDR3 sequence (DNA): TGTGCCAGCAGCCTCACCCTCAAGCGGGAGATGTCGGAGACCCAGTACTTC.

The CDR3 here is CASSILDRGSTGELFF. The DNA of the CDR3 is TGTGCCAGTAGTATTCTGGACAGGGGCTCCACCGGGGAGCTGTTTTTT. This sequence joins TRBV19 and TRBJ2-2, with TRBD1 matching 9 bases. CDR3 length equals 16 residues. CDR1 and CDR2 (germline): LNHDA, SQIVND (reference sequence). The V segment lost 3 bases and the J segment 4 bases; nucleotides outside the gene matches: 6.

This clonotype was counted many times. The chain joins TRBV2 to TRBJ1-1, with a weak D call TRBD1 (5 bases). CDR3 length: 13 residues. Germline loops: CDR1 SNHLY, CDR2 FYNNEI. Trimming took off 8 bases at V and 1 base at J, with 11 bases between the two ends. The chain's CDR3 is CASRRDSNTEAFF. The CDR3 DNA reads TGTGCCAGCCGACGGGACTCGAACACTGAAGCTTTCTTT.

The CDR3 DNA follows: TGTGCCAGCAGCTTAGTGGGGTGGAATAGGGATAACATGAACACTGAAGCTTTCTTT. It is translated as CASSLVGWNRDNMNTEAFF. The chain links TRBV11-2 to TRBJ1-1, with no clear D. Between the trimmed V and J ends, which lost 1 base and 0 bases, there was a span of 21 bases. Germline lookup yields CDR1 SGHAT and CDR2 FQNNGV. This CDR3 contains 19 residues.